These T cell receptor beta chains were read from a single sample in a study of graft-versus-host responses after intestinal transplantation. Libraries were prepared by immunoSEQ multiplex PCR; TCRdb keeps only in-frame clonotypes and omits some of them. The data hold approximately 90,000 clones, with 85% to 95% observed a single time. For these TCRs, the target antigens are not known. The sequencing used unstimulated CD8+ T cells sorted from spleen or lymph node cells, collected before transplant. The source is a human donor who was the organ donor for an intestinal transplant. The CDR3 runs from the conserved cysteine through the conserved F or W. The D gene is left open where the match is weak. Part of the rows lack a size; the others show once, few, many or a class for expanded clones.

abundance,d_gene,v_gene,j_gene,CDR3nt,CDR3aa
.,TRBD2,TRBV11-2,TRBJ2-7,TGTGCCAGCAGCCGGGCGGGGACTAGCTTCTACGAGCAGTACTTC,CASSRAGTSFYEQYF
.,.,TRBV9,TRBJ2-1,TGTGCCAGCAGCGGGGCCCTGGAGGATCGGTGGAATGAGCAGTTCTTC,CASSGALEDRWNEQFF
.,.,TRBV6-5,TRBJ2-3,TGTGCCAGCACCTATAGCGGCGAGGGCACAGATACGCAGTATTTT,CASTYSGEGTDTQYF
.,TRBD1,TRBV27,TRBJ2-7,TGTGCCAGCAGTCCCGCCGGGACAGGGCTGTACGAGCAGTACTTC,CASSPAGTGLYEQYF
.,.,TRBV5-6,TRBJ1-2,TGTGCCAGCAGCCCCCATCCCCGGGACACAAACTATGGCTACACCTTC,CASSPHPRDTNYGYTF
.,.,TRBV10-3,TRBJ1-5,TGTGCCATCGGGACGGGGGACGTTCAGCCCCAGCATTTT,CAIGTGDVQPQHF
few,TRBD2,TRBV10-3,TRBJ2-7,TGTGCCATCAGTGACCGGGGGGGGCTCGAGCAGTACTTC,CAISDRGGLEQYF
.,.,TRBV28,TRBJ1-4,TGTGCCAGCAGTTTAGGCCTGGTGGAAAAACTGTTTTTT,CASSLGLVEKLFF
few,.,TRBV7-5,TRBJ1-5,TGTGTCAGAAGCTCCCTTGGGACCCGGGGGTTCTTCAATCAGCCCCAGCATTTT,CVRSSLGTRGFFNQPQHF
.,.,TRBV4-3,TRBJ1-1,TGCGCCAGCAGCCAAGATGGGCTGCGGGACACTGAAGCTTTCTTT,CASSQDGLRDTEAFF
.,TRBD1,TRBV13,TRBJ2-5,TGTGCCAGCAGCTACGGGACAGCCAGCGAGACCCAGTACTTC,CASSYGTASETQYF
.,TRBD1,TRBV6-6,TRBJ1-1,TGTGCCAGCAGTACAGGGGCGGCTGAAGCTTTCTTT,CASSTGAAEAFF
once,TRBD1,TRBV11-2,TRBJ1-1,TGTGCCAGCAGCCCCCGGGACAGGGAGGGGAACACTGAAGCTTTCTTT,CASSPRDREGNTEAFF
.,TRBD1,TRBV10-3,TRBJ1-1,TGTGCCATCAGTGAGCCTGGCCTGGGACAGGGGAACACTGAAGCTTTCTTT,CAISEPGLGQGNTEAFF
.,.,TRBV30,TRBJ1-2,TGTGCCTGGGGAGACACAGGGTTGACTGGCTACACCTTC,CAWGDTGLTGYTF
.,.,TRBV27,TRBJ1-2,TGTGCCAGCAGTTTATCGGGGCCGCGAGGAGGCTACACCTTC,CASSLSGPRGGYTF
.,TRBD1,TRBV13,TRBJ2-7,TGTGCCAGCAGCCAACGGACAGGGATCTACGAGCAGTACTTC,CASSQRTGIYEQYF
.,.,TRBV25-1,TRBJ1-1,TGTGCCAGCAGTTACAGGGCGGGTGAAGCTTTCTTT,CASSYRAGEAFF
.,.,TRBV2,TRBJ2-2,TGTGCCAGCAGTGTCAGGGAAACAAACACCGGGGAGCTGTTTTTT,CASSVRETNTGELFF
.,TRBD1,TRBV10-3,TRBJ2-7,TGTGCCATCAGTGCCCCGACAGGGATTTCTTTCTACGAGCAGTACTTC,CAISAPTGISFYEQYF
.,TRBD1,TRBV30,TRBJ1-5,TGTGCCTGGAGTGCGGACAGGGGAGGTCAGCCCCAGCATTTT,CAWSADRGGQPQHF
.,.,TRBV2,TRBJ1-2,TGTGCCACCAACTTCGGGGAAGGCTACACCTTC,CATNFGEGYTF
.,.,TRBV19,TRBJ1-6,TGTGCCAGTAAACAAGACAGTCTCTATAATTCACCCCTCCACTTT,CASKQDSLYNSPLHF
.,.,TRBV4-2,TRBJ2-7,TGTGCCAGCAGCCAAGATTGGGGGCTGAGCGAGCAGTACTTC,CASSQDWGLSEQYF
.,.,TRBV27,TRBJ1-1,TGTGCCAGCAGGACCGGGGTTATGGCTTTCTTT,CASRTGVMAFF
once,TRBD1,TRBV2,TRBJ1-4,TGTGCCAGCAGAGTTCCGGGACAGGGGGGCGAAAAACTGTTTTTT,CASRVPGQGGEKLFF
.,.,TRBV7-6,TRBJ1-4,TGTGCCAGCAGCTTTTACATATTCGAAAAACTGTTTTTT,CASSFYIFEKLFF
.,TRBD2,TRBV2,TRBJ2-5,TGTGCCAGCAGGCCGGGAGGGGAGGAGACCCAGTACTTC,CASRPGGEETQYF
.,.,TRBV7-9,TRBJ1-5,TGTGCCAGCAGCCCGGACAGAAATCAGCCCCAGCATTTT,CASSPDRNQPQHF